The 4 T cell receptor beta chains below were found in one sample sequenced in a study of T cell repertoires in cytomegalovirus infection (dated by TCRdb to 2018 to 2020). Sequenced on an Illumina HiSeq 1500. TCRdb trimmed public reads at Q25 via fastp, called clones via MiXCR and kept in-frame beta chains. Identical CDR3 proteins give one entry, which carries the most common genes and DNA. The sample has around 550,000 distinct CDR3 sequences on record, about a quarter of them singletons. Around 13% of the sample rests with the top ten. Material for sequencing was PBMCs. The receptors were sampled from a human donor in good health (CMV status not recorded). Some clones in this sample may be carry-over from other donors' samples.

This chain joins TRBV6-2 or TRBV6-3 and TRBJ2-1; 9 bases are shared with TRBD2. The CDR3 totals 17 residues. Trimming took 0 bases from V and 6 from J; bases not matched to a gene: 9. Per germline, CDR1 MNHEY and CDR2 SVGEGT. In nucleotides, the CDR3 is TGTGCCAGCAGTTACTCGGCCCTAGCGGGATATCTCAATGAGCAGTTCTTC. Protein: CASSYSALAGYLNEQFF.

The chain has TRBV6-2 or TRBV6-3 and TRBJ2-5; 10 bases map to TRBD2. V shed 6 bases and J 4 bases; nucleotides not matched to a gene: 14. The germline CDR1 and CDR2 sequences are MNHEY and SVGEGT. This CDR3 has 17 amino acids. CDR3 sequence reads: CASSEYSVAGGAETQYF. The CDR3 DNA follows: TGTGCCAGCAGCGAATATTCAGTAGCGGGAGGAGCAGAGACCCAGTACTTC.

This clonotype was picked up many times. This rearrangement joins TRBV12-3 or TRBV12-4 to TRBJ2-2, with D tentatively TRBD2 (6 bases). This CDR3 has 15 amino acids. V was trimmed by 6 bases and J by 6 bases, leaving 17 bases between them. Here the CDR3 reads CASRPIAVVSGELFF. In DNA form, the CDR3 reads TGTGCCAGCAGGCCTATAGCGGTAGTATCCGGGGAGCTGTTTTTT.

There are many counts of this clonotype. The V and J genes are TRBV12-3 or TRBV12-4 and TRBJ2-1; 7 bases map to TRBD2. This CDR3 has 16 residues. J lost 14 bases, V lost 7 bases, and 23 bases had no gene match. Written as DNA, the CDR3 is TGTGCCAGCACCATCCTCACTAGCGAACCAACAATGAGTGAGTTCTTC. This encodes CASTILTSEPTMSEFF.